This passage covers 20 T cell receptor beta chains from one sample sequenced in a study of T-cell reconstitution after alpha-beta-depleted transplantation in children. A library of TCRbeta sequences, prepared with unique molecular identifiers, was generated. One entry per CDR3 protein, called by TCRdb with MiXCR from the PCR reads. The data show 200,000 to 250,000 distinct CDR3 sequences, around 9.6% seen once. The sequencing used PBMCs from the stem cell graft donor, collected from the stem cell graft. The receptors come from a human donor who donated a stem cell graft to a child with acute lymphoblastic leukemia.

A few counts support this clonotype. The rearrangement joins TRBV24-1 to TRBJ2-1, with 9 positions matching TRBD2. CDR3 length: 17 residues. Trimming cost V 0 bases and J 9 bases; bases outside gene matches: 11. Germline V gene data show CDR1 as KGHDR and CDR2 as SFDVKD. CDR3 bases: TGTGCCACCAGTGATTTGTATGCGGGGGGGGATTCCGGTGAGCAGTTCTTC. It translates to CATSDLYAGGDSGEQFF.

This clonotype came up many times. The rearrangement joins TRBV27 to TRBJ2-7; a weak D match, TRBD1 (5 bases). Trimming cost V 3 bases and J 3 bases, with 12 bases left between them. Germline-derived CDR1 and CDR2 are MNHEY and SMNVEV (reference sequence). The CDR3 is 14 amino acids. The CDR3 loop is CASSFGAELYEQYF. CDR3 sequence (DNA): TGTGCCAGCAGTTTTGGGGCAGAGCTCTACGAGCAGTACTTC.

This chain uses TRBV7-6 with TRBJ2-3; 11 positions agree with TRBD1. V was pared by 5 bases and J by 6 bases, with 7 bases of the junction left unmatched. The germline CDR1 and CDR2 sequences are SGHVS and FNYEAQ. This CDR3 has 15 amino acids. In nucleotides, the CDR3 is TGTGCCAGCAGCCCCCGGGACAGGGGGAGGGATACGCAGTATTTT. Translated: CASSPRDRGRDTQYF.

The gene calls are TRBV12-3 or TRBV12-4 and TRBJ2-3; the D is unclear. The CDR3 has 14 amino acids. V lost 0 bases to trimming and J lost 3 bases, with 7 bases between them. CDR3 sequence reads: CASSLAPLTDTQYF. The CDR3, as DNA: TGTGCCAGCAGTTTAGCGCCCCTGACAGATACGCAGTATTTT.

This clonotype was seen more than once but under ten times. The chain has TRBV6-2 or TRBV6-3 and TRBJ2-1; tentatively, D is TRBD2 (5 bases). CDR1 is MNHEY, CDR2 SVGEGT, per germline. V shed 5 bases and J shed 13 bases, with 9 bases lying between them. This CDR3 contains 10 residues. This CDR3 reads CASSAREQFF. The CDR3, as DNA: TGTGCCAGCAGTGCGAGGGAACAGTTCTTC.

This clonotype was detected only a few times. The chain has TRBV18 and TRBJ1-5; the match to TRBD1 covers 9 bases. CDR1 and CDR2 (germline): KGHSH, LQKENI. V lost 3 bases to trimming and J lost 7 bases; unmatched junction nucleotides: 1. The CDR3 spans 13 residues. CDR3 protein: CASSPGTGQPQHF. DNA of the CDR3: TGTGCCAGCTCACCGGGGACAGGGCAGCCCCAGCATTTT.

This clonotype turned up a few times. The chain is built from TRBV6-1 and TRBJ1-6, with TRBD1 identical over 9 bases. CDR3 length: 15 amino acids. Germline-derived CDR1 and CDR2 are MNHNS and SASEGT. With V trimmed by 4 bases and J by 9 bases, 7 bases remained unmatched. The CDR3 region is CASSGRDRAISPLHF. CDR3 sequence (DNA): TGTGCCAGCAGTGGCCGGGACAGGGCGATTTCACCCCTCCACTTT.

At least ten counts were recorded for this clonotype. The chain is built from TRBV28 and TRBJ2-5, with D perhaps matching TRBD1 (5 bases). The CDR3 is made up of 14 amino acids. Germline loops: CDR1 MDHEN, CDR2 SYDVKM. V lost 5 bases to trimming and J lost 3 bases, with 13 bases between them. The CDR3 protein is CASSPSQGEETQYF. CDR3 sequence (DNA): TGTGCCAGCAGTCCCAGCCAAGGGGAAGAGACCCAGTACTTC. Full variable domain (rest looked up from reference TRBV28 and TRBJ2-5): DVKVTQSSRYLVKRTGEKVFLECVQDMDHENMFWYRQDPGLGLRLIYFSYDVKMKEKGDIPEGYSVSREKKERFSLILESASTNQTSMYLCASSPSQGEETQYFGPGTRLLVL.

This clonotype came up once. The chain combines TRBV4-2 with TRBJ2-2, with 8 bases matching TRBD2. V shed 9 bases and J 4 bases; nucleotides not matched to a gene: 19. Germline V gene sequence: CDR1 LGHNA, CDR2 YNFKEQ. The CDR3 totals 18 residues. CDR3 sequence: CARGLEGDPSGFTGELFF. CDR3 DNA: TGTGCCAGGGGCTTGGAGGGTGATCCTAGCGGGTTCACCGGGGAGCTGTTTTTT.

This clonotype has only a few counts. The chain uses TRBV27 and TRBJ2-7; D perhaps matches TRBD1 (5 bases). CDR3 size: 14 residues. CDR1 and CDR2 from the germline V gene are MNHEY and SMNVEV (reference sequence). Trimming shortened V by 8 bases and J by 2 bases, and 16 bases separated the two germline ends. Here the CDR3 reads CASGKGHGPYEQYF. The CDR3 bases are TGTGCCAGCGGTAAGGGGCACGGGCCCTACGAGCAGTACTTC.

This clonotype was observed a few times. The chain joins TRBV29-1 to TRBJ1-5; 7 bases fit TRBD1. Trimming cost V 4 bases and J 2 bases; bases outside gene matches: 14. There are 17 residues in the CDR3. Germline loops: CDR1 SQVTM, CDR2 ANQGSEA. The CDR3 bases are TGCAGCGTTGGACAGGGAGAGTCGGTAGATGGCAATCAGCCCCAGCATTTT. This codes for CSVGQGESVDGNQPQHF.

The sample holds many counts of this clonotype. The chain combines TRBV9 with TRBJ2-2, with 7 bases aligning to TRBD2. Germline lookup yields CDR1 SGDLS and CDR2 YYNGEE. With 3 bases clipped from V and 1 base from J, the junction kept 6 bases outside the gene matches. The CDR3 loop spans 16 amino acids. The CDR3 DNA reads as TGTGCCAGCAGCGGCAGCGGGGACGAGAACACCGGGGAGCTGTTTTTT. Translated: CASSGSGDENTGELFF.

The sample holds a few counts of this clonotype. The chain links TRBV14 to TRBJ1-2, with D maybe TRBD1 (5 bases). This CDR3 has 14 amino acids. Germline loops: CDR1 SGHDN, CDR2 FVKESK. V was cut by 4 bases and J by 1 base, with 10 bases left in between. The CDR3 here is CASSPVTVNYGYTF. Written as DNA, the CDR3 is TGTGCCAGCAGCCCCGTGACAGTTAACTATGGCTACACCTTC. Together with reference TRBV14 and TRBJ1-2, the CDR3 gives the full variable domain: EAGVTQFPSHSVIEKGQTVTLRCDPISGHDNLYWYRRVMGKEIKFLLHFVKESKQDESGMPNNRFLAERTGGTYSTLKVQPAELEDSGVYFCASSPVTVNYGYTFGSGTRLTVV.

This clonotype came up a few times. This rearrangement joins TRBV12-3 or TRBV12-4 to TRBJ2-3; 10 nucleotides match TRBD1. This CDR3 is built from 17 residues. The V and J ends lost 4 bases and 2 bases, in that order; junction bases with no gene match: 9. CDR3 sequence reads: CASSSPGQGPITDTQYF. The CDR3 DNA reads as TGTGCCAGCAGTTCCCCGGGACAGGGGCCGATCACAGATACGCAGTATTTT.

This clonotype was detected a few times. The chain employs TRBV5-1 and TRBJ2-7; unclear D gene. The germline V gene encodes CDR1 SGHRS and CDR2 YFSETQ. The CDR3 is made up of 15 amino acids. V was shortened by 0 bases and J by 2 bases, with 12 bases between the two germline ends. The CDR3 nucleotides are TGCGCCAGCAGCTTGGAGACTCAACGTCCCTACGAGCAGTACTTC. Encoded protein: CASSLETQRPYEQYF.

The table lists this clonotype with many counts. V is TRBV9 and J is TRBJ2-2; 7 bases are shared with TRBD1. The CDR3 loop spans 12 amino acids. The J segment lost 4 bases and the V segment lost 10 bases, leaving 4 bases of the junction unmatched. Germline V CDR1 and CDR2: SGDLS, YYNGEE. This chain's CDR3 is CAGDSPTGELFF. The CDR3 DNA sequence: TGTGCCGGGGACAGCCCCACCGGGGAGCTGTTTTTT.

This clonotype was detected ten times or more. The chain links TRBV5-8 to TRBJ2-1, with D perhaps matching TRBD2 (7 bases). Trimming removed 0 bases at V and 4 bases at J, with 14 bases between. Germline CDR1 is SGHTS and CDR2 is YDEGEE. The CDR3 sequence is 16 residues long. The DNA of the CDR3 is TGTGCCAGCAGCTTGGGGGTCGGGGGGCCATACAATGAGCAGTTCTTC. Protein: CASSLGVGGPYNEQFF.

V is TRBV7-8 and J is TRBJ2-3; the match to TRBD2 covers 9 bases. CDR3 length: 15 residues. CDR1 is SGHVS and CDR2 is FQNEAQ in the germline V gene. V was clipped by 5 bases and J by 6 bases; unmatched bases: 9. CDR3 sequence reads: CASSQRGAGADTQYF. The CDR3 DNA sequence: TGTGCCAGCAGCCAGCGGGGGGCCGGTGCGGATACGCAGTATTTT.

This clonotype has more than one count but fewer than ten. This chain links TRBV9 with TRBJ2-7; D is ambiguous. The CDR3 has 14 residues. The V gene lost 4 bases and the J gene lost 3 bases, with 14 bases spanning the gap. The germline V gene encodes CDR1 SGDLS and CDR2 YYNGEE. The CDR3 bases are TGTGCCAGCAGCCCCCTGGGTGGCGGCTACGAGCAGTACTTC. This sequence encodes CASSPLGGGYEQYF.

In its sample, this clonotype was seen a few times. The chain has TRBV18 and TRBJ1-2; D is unclear. Trimming removed 3 bases from V and 4 bases from J, with 9 bases in between. This CDR3 has 13 residues. Germline-derived CDR1 and CDR2 are KGHSH and LQKENI. The CDR3 bases are TGTGCCAGCTCACCCATGGAGAGCTATGGCTACACCTTC. Translating it yields CASSPMESYGYTF.